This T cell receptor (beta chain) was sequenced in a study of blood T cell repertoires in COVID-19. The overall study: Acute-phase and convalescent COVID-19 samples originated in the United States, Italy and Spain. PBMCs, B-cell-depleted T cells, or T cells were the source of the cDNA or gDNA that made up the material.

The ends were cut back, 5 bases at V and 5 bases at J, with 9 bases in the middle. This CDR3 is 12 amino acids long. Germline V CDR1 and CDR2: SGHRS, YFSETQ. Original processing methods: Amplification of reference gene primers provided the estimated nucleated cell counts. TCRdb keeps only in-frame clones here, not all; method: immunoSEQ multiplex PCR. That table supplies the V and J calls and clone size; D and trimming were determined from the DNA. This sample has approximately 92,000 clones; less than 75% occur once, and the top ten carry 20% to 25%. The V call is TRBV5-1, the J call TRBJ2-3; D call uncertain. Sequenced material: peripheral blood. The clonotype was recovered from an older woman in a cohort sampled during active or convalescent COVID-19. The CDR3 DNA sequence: TGCGCCAGCAGTCCTTCGGGAGATACGCAGTATTTT. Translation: CASSPSGDTQYF.